This entry lists 3 T cell receptor beta chains sequenced from one sample in a study of T-cell memory formation after mild COVID-19. In TCRdb, the 5' RACE reads were re-called with MiXCR into one record per CDR3 protein. Counted here are around 120,000 distinct CDR3 sequences, about 17% occurring once; the ten biggest clones make up 14%. What was sequenced was PBMCs or a T cell subset sorted from them (not recorded which). Receptors were obtained from an adult woman who had mild COVID-19 (a few samples of this study predate the infection). Cell type and time point are not known.

The table lists this clonotype with a few counts. The rearrangement uses TRBV12-3 or TRBV12-4 and TRBJ1-2; D call uncertain. Trimming stripped 0 bases from V and 5 bases from J, with 13 bases between. The CDR3 totals 15 residues. DNA of the CDR3: TGTGCCAGCAGTTTAGCGCACGGAGTGGGTTATGGCTACACCTTC. Encoded protein: CASSLAHGVGYGYTF.

This clonotype turned up a few times. The gene calls are TRBV20-1 and TRBJ2-3; 7 positions agree with TRBD1. The CDR3 is 13 amino acids. Trimming at V came to 5 bases and at J to 4 bases, leaving 6 bases not matched to a gene. Germline CDR1 reads DFQATT; CDR2 reads SNEGSKA (reference sequence). As DNA, the CDR3 is TGCAGTGCTGTTACAGGGGAAGCAGATACGCAGTATTTT. Protein product: CSAVTGEADTQYF.

The chain links TRBV24-1 to TRBJ2-2; a possible D gene is TRBD1 (6 bases). The ends were cut back, 7 bases at V and 5 bases at J, with 10 bases in the middle. The CDR3 sequence is 13 residues long. Germline CDR1 reads KGHDR; CDR2 reads SFDVKD. This CDR3 reads CATRSGVTGELFF. The DNA for the CDR3 is TGTGCCACCAGATCAGGGGTAACCGGGGAGCTGTTTTTT.